These T cell receptor beta chains were read from a single sample in a study of control samples from healthy donors and cancer patients. Profiled with immunoSEQ multiplex PCR; TCRdb holds only in-frame clones, not every one. The sample includes about 120,000 clones, 75% to 90% seen only once; the top ten take around 1.1%. The sample comprised PBMCs. The receptors originated from a woman between 50 and 59 years old with colorectal cancer. Each CDR3 is given with its conserved first and last residue. The order of the fields is D gene, clone size, V gene, J gene, CDR3 protein, CDR3 DNA. A D gene is named only where the DNA matches it firmly. Only part of the rows carry a size: once, few, many, or a class if the clone is expanded.

>-|once|TRBV28|TRBJ1-6
CASSSYNSPLHF
TGTGCCAGCAGTTCCTATAATTCACCCCTCCACTTT
>-|-|TRBV2|TRBJ2-3
CASILASGDTDTQYF
-
>-|-|TRBV3-1/TRBV3-2|TRBJ1-3
CASSQDSQAGNTIYF
TGTGCCAGCAGCCAAGACTCCCAAGCTGGAAACACCATATATTTT
>-|-|TRBV5-1|TRBJ1-1
CASSLSPPGLNTEAFF
TGCGCCAGCAGCTTGTCTCCTCCGGGGTTGAACACTGAAGCTTTCTTT
>-|-|TRBV18|TRBJ1-6
CASSQGVGSYNSPLHF
TGTGCCAGCTCACAAGGGGTGGGCTCCTATAATTCACCCCTCCACTTT
>TRBD1|-|TRBV19|TRBJ2-3
CASRDRGLTDTQYF
TGTGCCAGCCGAGACAGGGGGCTGACAGATACGCAGTATTTT
>-|-|TRBV19|TRBJ2-7
CASSRRMESSYEQYF
TGTGCCAGTAGTAGACGAATGGAGTCCTCCTACGAGCAGTACTTC
>-|-|TRBV28|TRBJ1-5
CASSFGGTQPQHF
TGTGCCAGCAGTTTCGGGGGGACTCAGCCCCAGCATTTT
>-|-|TRBV12-3/TRBV12-4|TRBJ1-3
CASARGGYTIYF
TGTGCCAGCGCAAGAGGTGGCTACACCATATATTTT
>-|once|TRBV5-5|TRBJ2-5
CASSLVGGPGETQYF
TGTGCCAGCAGCTTGGTTGGGGGGCCGGGGGAGACCCAGTACTTC
>TRBD1|-|TRBV19|TRBJ2-6
CASSIQGGSSGANVLTF
TGTGCCAGTAGTATTCAAGGGGGCAGCTCTGGGGCCAACGTCCTGACTTTC
>-|-|TRBV7-3|TRBJ1-6
CASSLTENSPLHF
TGTGCCAGCAGCTTAACGGAGAATTCACCCCTCCACTTT
>TRBD2|-|TRBV7-3|TRBJ2-3
CASGETGLASTDTQYF
TGTGCCAGCGGAGAGACGGGACTAGCGAGCACAGATACGCAGTATTTT
>-|-|TRBV19|TRBJ1-5
CASSTRVSQPQHF
TGTGCCAGTAGCACTAGGGTATCTCAGCCCCAGCATTTT
>-|few|TRBV5-4|TRBJ2-6
CASSLAQGNAGANVLTF
TGTGCCAGCAGCTTGGCACAGGGAAACGCTGGGGCCAACGTCCTGACTTTC
>-|-|TRBV2|TRBJ1-4
CASSRTATNEKLFF
TGTGCCAGCAGTCGGACGGCAACTAATGAAAAACTGTTTTTT
>TRBD2|-|TRBV7-8|TRBJ2-1
CASSERTSGRDNEQFF
TGTGCCAGCAGCGAGCGGACTAGCGGGAGGGACAATGAGCAGTTCTTC
>-|-|TRBV25-1|TRBJ2-5
CASSTHSGLGGGETQYF
TGTGCCAGCAGTACCCATTCGGGCCTGGGCGGAGGGGAGACCCAGTACTTC
>TRBD2|-|TRBV28|TRBJ2-1
CASSFGTALLAGGDYEQFF
TGTGCCAGCAGTTTCGGGACCGCACTACTAGCGGGGGGGGACTATGAGCAGTTCTTC
>-|-|TRBV24-1|TRBJ1-2
CATSAHDNYGYTF
TGTGCCACCAGTGCCCACGATAACTATGGCTACACCTTC
>-|-|TRBV19|TRBJ1-5
CASGAGYQPQHF
TGTGCCAGCGGGGCAGGGTATCAGCCCCAGCATTTT
>-|-|TRBV2|TRBJ1-4
CASSVGGGANEKLFF
TGTGCCAGCAGTGTTGGAGGGGGGGCTAATGAAAAACTGTTTTTT
>-|-|TRBV12-5|TRBJ1-4
CASGLDLGQYEKLFF
TGTGCTAGTGGTTTGGACCTCGGGCAGTATGAAAAACTGTTTTTT
>-|-|TRBV29-1|TRBJ2-4
CSAIEAKNIQYF
TGCAGCGCAATAGAAGCCAAAAACATTCAGTACTTC
>TRBD1|-|TRBV19|TRBJ1-3
CASSSRTGSGNTIYF
TGTGCCAGTAGTTCGCGGACAGGTTCTGGAAACACCATATATTTT
>-|-|TRBV7-2|TRBJ1-5
CASSSPGYNQPQHF
TGTGCCAGCAGCTCCCCAGGGTACAATCAGCCCCAGCATTTT
>TRBD1|-|TRBV7-9|TRBJ1-3
CASGEQGASGNTIYF
TGTGCCAGCGGAGAGCAGGGGGCGTCTGGAAACACCATATATTTT